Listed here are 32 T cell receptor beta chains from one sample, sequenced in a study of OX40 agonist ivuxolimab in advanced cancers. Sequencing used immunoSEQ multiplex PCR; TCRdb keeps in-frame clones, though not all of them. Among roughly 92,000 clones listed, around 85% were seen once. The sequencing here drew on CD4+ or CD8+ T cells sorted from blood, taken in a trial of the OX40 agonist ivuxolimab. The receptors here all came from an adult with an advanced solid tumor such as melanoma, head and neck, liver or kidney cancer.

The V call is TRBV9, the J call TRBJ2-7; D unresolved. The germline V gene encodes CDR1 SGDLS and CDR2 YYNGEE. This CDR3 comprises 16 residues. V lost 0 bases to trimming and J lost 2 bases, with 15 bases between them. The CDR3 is CASSVAPSTFAYEQYF. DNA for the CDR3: TGTGCCAGCAGCGTAGCCCCCTCCACCTTTGCCTACGAGCAGTACTTC.

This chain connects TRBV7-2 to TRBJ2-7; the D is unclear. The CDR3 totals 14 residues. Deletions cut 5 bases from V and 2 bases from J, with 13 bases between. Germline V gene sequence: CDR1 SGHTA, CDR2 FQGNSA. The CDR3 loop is CASSTRTYPYEQYF. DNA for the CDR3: TGTGCCAGCAGCACCCGGACGTATCCCTACGAGCAGTACTTC.

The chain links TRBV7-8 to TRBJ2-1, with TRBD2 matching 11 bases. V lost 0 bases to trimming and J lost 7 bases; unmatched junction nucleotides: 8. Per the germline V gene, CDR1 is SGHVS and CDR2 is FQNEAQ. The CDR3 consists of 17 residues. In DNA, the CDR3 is TGTGCCAGCAGCTTAGCGTCGGCACTAGCGGGAGTGAATGAGCAGTTCTTC. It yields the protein CASSLASALAGVNEQFF.

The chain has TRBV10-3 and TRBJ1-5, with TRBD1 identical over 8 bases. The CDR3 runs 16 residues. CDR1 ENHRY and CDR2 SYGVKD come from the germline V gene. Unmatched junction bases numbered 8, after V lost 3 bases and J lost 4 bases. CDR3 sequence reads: CAISDKVGQGNQPQHF. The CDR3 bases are TGTGCCATCAGTGATAAGGTAGGACAGGGAAATCAGCCCCAGCATTTT.

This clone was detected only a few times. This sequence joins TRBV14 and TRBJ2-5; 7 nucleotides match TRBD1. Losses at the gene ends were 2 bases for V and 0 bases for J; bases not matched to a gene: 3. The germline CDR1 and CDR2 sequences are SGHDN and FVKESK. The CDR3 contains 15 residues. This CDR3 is CASSQLTGYQETQYF. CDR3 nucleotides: TGTGCCAGCAGCCAACTGACAGGGTACCAAGAGACCCAGTACTTC. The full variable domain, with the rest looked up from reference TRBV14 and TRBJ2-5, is EAGVTQFPSHSVIEKGQTVTLRCDPISGHDNLYWYRRVMGKEIKFLLHFVKESKQDESGMPNNRFLAERTGGTYSTLKVQPAELEDSGVYFCASSQLTGYQETQYFGPGTRLLVL.

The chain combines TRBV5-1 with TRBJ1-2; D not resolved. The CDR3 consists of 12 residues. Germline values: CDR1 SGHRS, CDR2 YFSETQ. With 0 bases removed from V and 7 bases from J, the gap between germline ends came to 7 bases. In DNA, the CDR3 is TGCGCCAGCAGCTTGGCCGAGGGTGGCTACACCTTC. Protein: CASSLAEGGYTF.

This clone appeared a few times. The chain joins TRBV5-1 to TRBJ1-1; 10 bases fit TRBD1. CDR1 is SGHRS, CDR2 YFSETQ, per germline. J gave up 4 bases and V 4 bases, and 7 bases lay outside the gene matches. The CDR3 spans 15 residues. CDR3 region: CASSGTGTGVTEAFF. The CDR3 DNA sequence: TGCGCCAGCAGCGGAACCGGGACAGGGGTCACTGAAGCTTTCTTT.

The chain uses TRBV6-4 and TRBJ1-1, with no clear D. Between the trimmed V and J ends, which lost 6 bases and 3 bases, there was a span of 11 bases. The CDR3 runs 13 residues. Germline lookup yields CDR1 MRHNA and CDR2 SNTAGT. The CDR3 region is CASSAQAHTEAFF. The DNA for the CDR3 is TGTGCCAGCAGCGCTCAGGCCCACACTGAAGCTTTCTTT.

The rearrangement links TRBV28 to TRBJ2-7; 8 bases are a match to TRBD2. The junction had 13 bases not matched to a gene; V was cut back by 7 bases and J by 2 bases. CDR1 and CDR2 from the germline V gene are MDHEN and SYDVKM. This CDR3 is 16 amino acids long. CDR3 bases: TGTGCCAGCAAGGTAGCGGGATCAGCCCACCCCTACGAGCAGTACTTC. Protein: CASKVAGSAHPYEQYF.

CDR3 bases: TGTGCCAGCAGTGGTCCCTGGGACAGTAACTATGGCTACACCTTC. Its protein is CASSGPWDSNYGYTF. The rearrangement joins TRBV6-6 to TRBJ1-2; 7 bases line up with TRBD1. This CDR3 region has 15 residues. Germline CDR1 reads MNHNY; CDR2 reads SVGAGI (reference sequence). Trimming removed 5 bases from V and 1 base from J; junction bases left unmatched: 7.

The CDR3 coding sequence is TGCGCCAGCAGCCTCGACCCCCGGGGCTGGAAAGAAAAACTGTTTTTT. Translated, it gives CASSLDPRGWKEKLFF. The chain links TRBV5-1 to TRBJ1-4; D is possibly TRBD1 (5 bases). Trimming left V 4 bases short and J 8 bases short, with 21 bases between. Looked up from germline, CDR1 is SGHRS and CDR2 is YFSETQ. CDR3 length equals 16 residues.

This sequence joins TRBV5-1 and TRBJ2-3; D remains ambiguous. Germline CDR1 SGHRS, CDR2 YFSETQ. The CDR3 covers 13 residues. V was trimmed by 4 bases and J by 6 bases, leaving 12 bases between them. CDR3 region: CASSADGSDTQYF. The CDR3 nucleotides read TGCGCCAGCAGCGCGGACGGTTCGGATACGCAGTATTTT.

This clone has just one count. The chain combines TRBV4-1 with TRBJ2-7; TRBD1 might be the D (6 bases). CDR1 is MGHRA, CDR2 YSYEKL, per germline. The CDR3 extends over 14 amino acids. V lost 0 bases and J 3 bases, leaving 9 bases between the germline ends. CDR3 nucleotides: TGCGCCAGCAGCCAAGAGGACAGCAACTACGAGCAGTACTTC. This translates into CASSQEDSNYEQYF.

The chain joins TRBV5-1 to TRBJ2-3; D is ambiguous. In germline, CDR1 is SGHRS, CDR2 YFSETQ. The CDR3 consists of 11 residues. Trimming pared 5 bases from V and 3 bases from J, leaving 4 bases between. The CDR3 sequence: CASRTTDTQYF. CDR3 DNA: TGCGCCAGCAGGACAACAGATACGCAGTATTTT.

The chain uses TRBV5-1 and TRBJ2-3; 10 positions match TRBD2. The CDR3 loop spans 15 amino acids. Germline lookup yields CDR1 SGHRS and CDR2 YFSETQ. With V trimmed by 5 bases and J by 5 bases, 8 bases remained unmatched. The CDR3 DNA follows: TGCGCCAGCAGAGGAAGCGGGAGGGCCGTAGATACGCAGTATTTT. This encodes CASRGSGRAVDTQYF.

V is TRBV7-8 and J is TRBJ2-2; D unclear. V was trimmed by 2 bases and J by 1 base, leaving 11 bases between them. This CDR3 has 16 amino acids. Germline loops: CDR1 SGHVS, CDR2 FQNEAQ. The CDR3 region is CASSLTPGLNTGELFF. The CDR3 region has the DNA TGTGCCAGCAGCTTAACTCCGGGTCTGAACACCGGGGAGCTGTTTTTT.

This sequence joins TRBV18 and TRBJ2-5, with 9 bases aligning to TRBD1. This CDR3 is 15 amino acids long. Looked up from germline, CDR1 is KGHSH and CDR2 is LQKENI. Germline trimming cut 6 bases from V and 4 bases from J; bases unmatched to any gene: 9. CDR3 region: CASSPDRGRSETQYF. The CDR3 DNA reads TGTGCCAGCTCCCCTGACAGGGGGAGGTCAGAGACCCAGTACTTC.

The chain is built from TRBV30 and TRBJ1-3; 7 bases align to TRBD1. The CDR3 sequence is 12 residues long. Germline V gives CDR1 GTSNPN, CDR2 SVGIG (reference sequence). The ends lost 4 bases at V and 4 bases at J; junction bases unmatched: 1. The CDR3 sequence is CAWTRGGNTIYF. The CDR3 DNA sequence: TGTGCCTGGACCAGGGGGGGAAACACCATATATTTT. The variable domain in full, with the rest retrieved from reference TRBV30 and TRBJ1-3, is SQTIHQWPATLVQPVGSPLSLECTVEGTSNPNLYWYRQAAGRGLQLLFYSVGIGQISSEVPQNLSASRPQDRQFILSSKKLLLSDSGFYLCAWTRGGNTIYFGEGSWLTVV.

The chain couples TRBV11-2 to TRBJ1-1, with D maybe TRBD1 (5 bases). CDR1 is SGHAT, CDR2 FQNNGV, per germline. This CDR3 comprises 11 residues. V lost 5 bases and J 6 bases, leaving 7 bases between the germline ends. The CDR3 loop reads CASSVGPEAFF. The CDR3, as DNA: TGTGCCAGCAGCGTGGGACCTGAAGCTTTCTTT.

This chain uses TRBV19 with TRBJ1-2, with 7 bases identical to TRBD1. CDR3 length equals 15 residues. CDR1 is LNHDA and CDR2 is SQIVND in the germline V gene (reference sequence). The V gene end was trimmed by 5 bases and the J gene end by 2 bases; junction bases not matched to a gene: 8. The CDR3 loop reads CASSPRQGINYGYTF. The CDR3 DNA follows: TGTGCCAGTAGTCCCCGACAGGGAATAAACTATGGCTACACCTTC.

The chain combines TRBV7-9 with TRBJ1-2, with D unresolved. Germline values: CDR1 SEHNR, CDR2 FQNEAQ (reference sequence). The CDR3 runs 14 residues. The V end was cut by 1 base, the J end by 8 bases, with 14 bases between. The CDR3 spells CASSLGTSRRGYTF. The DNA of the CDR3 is TGTGCCAGCAGCTTAGGGACGTCTCGCCGGGGCTACACCTTC.

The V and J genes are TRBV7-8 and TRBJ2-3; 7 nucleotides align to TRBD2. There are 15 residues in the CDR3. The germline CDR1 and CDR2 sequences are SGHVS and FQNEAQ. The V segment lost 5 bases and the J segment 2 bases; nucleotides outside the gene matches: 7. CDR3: CASSPKRGATDTQYF. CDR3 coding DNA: TGTGCCAGCAGCCCAAAGCGGGGAGCCACAGATACGCAGTATTTT.

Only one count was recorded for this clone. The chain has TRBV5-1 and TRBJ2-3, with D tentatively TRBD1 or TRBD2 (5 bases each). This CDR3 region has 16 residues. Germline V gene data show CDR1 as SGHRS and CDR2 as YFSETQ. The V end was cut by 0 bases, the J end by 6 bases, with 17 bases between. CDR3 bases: TGCGCCAGCAGCTTGGCCGGTGGGACCCAAGGTGATACGCAGTATTTT. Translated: CASSLAGGTQGDTQYF.

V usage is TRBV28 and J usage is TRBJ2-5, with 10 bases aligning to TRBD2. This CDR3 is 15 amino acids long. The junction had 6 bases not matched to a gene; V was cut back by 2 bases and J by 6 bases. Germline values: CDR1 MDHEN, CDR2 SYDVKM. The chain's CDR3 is CASSLEREGRKTQYF. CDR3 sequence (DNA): TGTGCCAGCAGTTTAGAGCGGGAGGGCCGAAAGACCCAGTACTTC.

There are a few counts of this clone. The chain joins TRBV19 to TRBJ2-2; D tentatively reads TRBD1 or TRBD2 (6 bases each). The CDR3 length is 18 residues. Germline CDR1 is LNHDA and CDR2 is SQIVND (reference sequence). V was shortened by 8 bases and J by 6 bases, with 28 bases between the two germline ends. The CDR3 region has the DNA TGTGCCAGTGGGACCCGGACGGGGGCCTCTCGAAGGGCCGGGGAGCTGTTTTTT. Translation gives CASGTRTGASRRAGELFF.

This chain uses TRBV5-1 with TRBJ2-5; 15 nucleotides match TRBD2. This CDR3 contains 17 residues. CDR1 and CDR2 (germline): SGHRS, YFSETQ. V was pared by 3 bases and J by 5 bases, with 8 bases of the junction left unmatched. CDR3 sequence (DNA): TGCGCCAGCAGCTCCTGGACTAGCGGGAGGGCCCATGAGACCCAGTACTTC. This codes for CASSSWTSGRAHETQYF.

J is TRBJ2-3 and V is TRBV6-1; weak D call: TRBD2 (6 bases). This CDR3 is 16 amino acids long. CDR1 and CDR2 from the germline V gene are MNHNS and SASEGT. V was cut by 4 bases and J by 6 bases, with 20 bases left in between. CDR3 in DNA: TGTGCCAGCAGTGCCCGCCTGGGCAGGGAGGCGGATACGCAGTATTTT. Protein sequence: CASSARLGREADTQYF.

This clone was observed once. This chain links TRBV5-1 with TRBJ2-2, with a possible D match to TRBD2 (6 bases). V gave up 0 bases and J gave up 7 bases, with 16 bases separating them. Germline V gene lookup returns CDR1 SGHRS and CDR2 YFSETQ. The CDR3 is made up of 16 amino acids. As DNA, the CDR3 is TGCGCCAGCAGCTTGGCCCTTACTAGCTCGGTCGGGGAGCTGTTTTTT. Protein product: CASSLALTSSVGELFF. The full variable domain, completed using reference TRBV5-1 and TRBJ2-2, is KAGVTQTPRYLIKTRGQQVTLSCSPISGHRSVSWYQQTPGQGLQFLFEYFSETQRNKGNFPGRFSGRQFSNSRSEMNVSTLELGDSALYLCASSLALTSSVGELFFGEGSRLTVL.

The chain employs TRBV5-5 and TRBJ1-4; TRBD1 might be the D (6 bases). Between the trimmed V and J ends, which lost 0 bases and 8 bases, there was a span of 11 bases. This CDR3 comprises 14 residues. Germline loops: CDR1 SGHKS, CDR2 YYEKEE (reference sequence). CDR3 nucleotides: TGTGCCAGCAGCTTGGCAGGGGAAGGCGAAAAACTGTTTTTT. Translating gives CASSLAGEGEKLFF.

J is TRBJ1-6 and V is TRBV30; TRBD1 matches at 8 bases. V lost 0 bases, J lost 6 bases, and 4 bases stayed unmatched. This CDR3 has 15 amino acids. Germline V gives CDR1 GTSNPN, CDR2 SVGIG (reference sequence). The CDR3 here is CAWSVNRGSNSPLHF. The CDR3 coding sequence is TGTGCCTGGAGTGTAAACAGGGGGAGTAATTCACCCCTCCACTTT.

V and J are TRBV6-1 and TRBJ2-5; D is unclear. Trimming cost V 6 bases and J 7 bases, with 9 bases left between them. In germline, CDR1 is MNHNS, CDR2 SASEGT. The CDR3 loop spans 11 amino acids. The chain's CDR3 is CASSPWRTQYF. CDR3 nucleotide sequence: TGTGCCAGCAGCCCATGGAGGACCCAGTACTTC.

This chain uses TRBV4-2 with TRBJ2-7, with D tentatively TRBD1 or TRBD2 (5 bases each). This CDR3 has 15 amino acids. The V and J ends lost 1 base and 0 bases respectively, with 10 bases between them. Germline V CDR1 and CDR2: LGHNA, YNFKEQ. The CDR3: CASSQGDGDSYEQYF. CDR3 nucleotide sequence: TGTGCCAGCAGCCAAGGGGACGGGGACTCCTACGAGCAGTACTTC.